The 9 T cell receptor beta chains in this list originate from one sample, sequenced in a study of control samples from healthy donors and cancer patients. Method: immunoSEQ multiplex PCR; TCRdb's copy keeps in-frame clones and lacks some. Among some 100,000 clones listed, over 60% were seen once. Sequencing was carried out using blood. All receptors derive from a woman in her twenties or thirties in good health.

This clone occurred once. The V call is TRBV9, the J call TRBJ1-3; TRBD1 agrees at 11 bases. The germline gives CDR1 SGDLS, CDR2 YYNGEE. The J segment lost 0 bases and the V segment lost 3 bases, leaving 14 bases of the junction unmatched. This CDR3 has 20 residues. DNA of the CDR3: TGTGCCAGCAGCGGGACTCCCGGGACAGGGGGAATTTCCTCTGGAAACACCATATATTTT. The encoded protein is CASSGTPGTGGISSGNTIYF.

The rearrangement uses TRBV30 and TRBJ1-4; D possibly corresponds to TRBD1 (5 bases). The V end lost 1 base, the J end lost 8 bases, and 17 bases lay between the germline ends. CDR1 GTSNPN and CDR2 SVGIG come from the germline V gene (reference sequence). This CDR3 region has 15 residues. The CDR3 sequence is CAWSGGGSSSEKLFF. In DNA, the CDR3 is TGTGCCTGGAGTGGTGGGGGATCCTCCTCGGAAAAACTGTTTTTT.

The rearrangement joins TRBV18 to TRBJ1-2, with a tentative D call TRBD1 (6 bases). V was pared by 3 bases and J by 0 bases, with 14 bases between. This CDR3 contains 16 residues. From germline, CDR1 is KGHSH and CDR2 LQKENI. CDR3 loop: CASSPRLDRPNYGYTF. The CDR3, as DNA: TGTGCCAGCTCACCTCGCCTGGACAGACCTAACTATGGCTACACCTTC.

The CDR3 DNA reads TGTGCCAGCAGTAGGCCCGAGGGAGCTGGGGCCAACGTCCTGACTTTC. Amino acid sequence: CASSRPEGAGANVLTF. This chain joins TRBV6-6 and TRBJ2-6; D possibly corresponds to TRBD2 (5 bases). This CDR3 spans 16 amino acids. Germline V lookup: CDR1 MNHNY, CDR2 SVGAGI (reference sequence). The ends were cut back, 5 bases at V and 2 bases at J, with 13 bases in the middle.

The chain links TRBV10-3 to TRBJ1-5, with 11 bases fitting TRBD1. Germline V gene data show CDR1 as ENHRY and CDR2 as SYGVKD. This CDR3 region has 19 residues. V dropped 0 bases and J dropped 1; count of bases not matched to a gene: 8. In DNA, the CDR3 is TGTGCCATCAGTGAGTCTCGCGGGACAGGGGGGAAAAGCAATCAGCCCCAGCATTTT. It translates to CAISESRGTGGKSNQPQHF.

The gene calls are TRBV7-8 and TRBJ2-7; TRBD1 matches 9 bases. V lost 8 bases and J lost 5; bases outside the gene matches: 7. This CDR3 contains 13 residues. Germline-derived CDR1 and CDR2 are SGHVS and FQNEAQ. The CDR3 DNA follows: TGTGCCAGCGGGGGGGACAGGGTCCACGAGCAGTACTTC. It specifies CASGGDRVHEQYF.

The chain carries TRBV11-2 and TRBJ2-4, with D hard to call. Germline V gene lookup returns CDR1 SGHAT and CDR2 FQNNGV. Deletions cut 2 bases from V and 0 bases from J, with 8 bases between. The CDR3 consists of 15 residues. The CDR3 region is CASSLQDLAKNIQYF. The CDR3, as DNA: TGTGCCAGCAGCTTACAGGACCTAGCCAAAAACATTCAGTACTTC.

The chain carries TRBV19 and TRBJ1-2; D might be TRBD1 (6 bases). This CDR3 is 13 amino acids long. Trimming removed 6 bases at V and 8 bases at J, with 16 bases between. Germline V gene data show CDR1 as LNHDA and CDR2 as SQIVND (reference sequence). CDR3 protein: CASRLGGRSGYTF. For the CDR3, the DNA is TGTGCCAGTAGGCTAGGGGGGAGGTCCGGCTACACCTTC.

This rearrangement joins TRBV28 to TRBJ1-2; D is ambiguous. The CDR3 totals 13 residues. The germline CDR1 and CDR2 sequences are MDHEN and SYDVKM. V lost 6 bases and J lost 8, with 16 bases in between. The CDR3 loop reads CASREQRNRGYTF. The CDR3 DNA follows: TGTGCCAGCAGGGAACAGCGTAATAGGGGCTACACCTTC.